This TCR beta chain was obtained from a study of blood T cell repertoires in COVID-19. Whole-study context: Both acute and convalescent COVID-19 samples were obtained from the United States, Italy and Spain.

Recruits, aged roughly 18 to 95 years, lived in 25 or so US areas. Germline V gene lookup returns CDR1 MDHEN and CDR2 SYDVKM. The CDR3 extends over 14 amino acids. With V trimmed by 2 bases and J by 4 bases, 4 bases remained unmatched. Sequenced by immunoSEQ multiplex PCR; TCRdb stores in-frame clones only, minus some. The table records 300,000 to 350,000 clones, about 87% of them present only once. J is TRBJ1-2 and V is TRBV28; TRBD1 aligns across 7 bases. The origin of this receptor is a man aged 30 to 39 who had recovered from COVID-19. Sequencing input: PBMCs or T cells enriched from blood (not recorded which). CDR3 bases: TGTGCCAGCAGTTTAAGGGGGCGGGCCTATGGCTACACCTTC. Its protein product is CASSLRGRAYGYTF.